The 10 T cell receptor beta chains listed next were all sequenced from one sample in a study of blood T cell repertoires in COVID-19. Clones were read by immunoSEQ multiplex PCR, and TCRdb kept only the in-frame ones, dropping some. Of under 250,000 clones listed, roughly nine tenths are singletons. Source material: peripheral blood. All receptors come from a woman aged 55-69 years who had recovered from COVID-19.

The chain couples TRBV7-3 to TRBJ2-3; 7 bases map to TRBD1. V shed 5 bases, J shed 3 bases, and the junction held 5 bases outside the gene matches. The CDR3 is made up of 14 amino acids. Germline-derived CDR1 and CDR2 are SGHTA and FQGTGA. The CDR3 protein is CASSVDRVTDTQYF. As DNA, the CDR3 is TGTGCCAGCAGCGTCGACAGGGTAACAGATACGCAGTATTTT.

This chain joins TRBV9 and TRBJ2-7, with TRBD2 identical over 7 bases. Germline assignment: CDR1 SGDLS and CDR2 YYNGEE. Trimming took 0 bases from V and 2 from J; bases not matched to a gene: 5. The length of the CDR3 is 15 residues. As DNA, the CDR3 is TGTGCCAGCAGCGTAGGCGGGGGAGCTGCCTACGAGCAGTACTTC. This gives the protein CASSVGGGAAYEQYF.

The CDR3 sequence: CASLLGGSGHYGYTF. In DNA, the CDR3 is TGTGCCAGCCTTCTAGGGGGTTCGGGGCACTATGGCTACACCTTC. The J gene is TRBJ1-2, the V gene TRBV13, with D possibly matching TRBD1 (6 bases). With 8 bases removed from V and 3 bases from J, the gap between germline ends came to 19 bases. The CDR3 has 15 residues. Per the germline V gene, CDR1 is PRHDT and CDR2 is FYEKMQ (reference sequence).

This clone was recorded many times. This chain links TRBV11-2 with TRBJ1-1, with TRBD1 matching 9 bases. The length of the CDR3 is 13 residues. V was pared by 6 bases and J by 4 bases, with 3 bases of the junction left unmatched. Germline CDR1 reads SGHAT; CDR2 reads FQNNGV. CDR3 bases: TGTGCCAGCAGGACAGGGGGGATCACTGAAGCTTTCTTT. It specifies CASRTGGITEAFF.

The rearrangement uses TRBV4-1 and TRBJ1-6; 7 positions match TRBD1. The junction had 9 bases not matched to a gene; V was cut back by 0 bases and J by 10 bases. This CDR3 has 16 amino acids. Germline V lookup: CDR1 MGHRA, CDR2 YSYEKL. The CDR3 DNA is TGCGCCAGCAGCCAAGACCCCGGGACAGAAGGGTCACCCCTCCACTTT. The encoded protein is CASSQDPGTEGSPLHF.

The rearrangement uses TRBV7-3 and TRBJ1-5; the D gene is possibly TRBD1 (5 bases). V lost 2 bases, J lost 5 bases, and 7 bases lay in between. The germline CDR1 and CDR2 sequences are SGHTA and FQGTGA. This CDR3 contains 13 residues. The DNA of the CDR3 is TGTGCCAGCAGCTTAGGGGCTCATCAGCCCCAGCATTTT. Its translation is CASSLGAHQPQHF.

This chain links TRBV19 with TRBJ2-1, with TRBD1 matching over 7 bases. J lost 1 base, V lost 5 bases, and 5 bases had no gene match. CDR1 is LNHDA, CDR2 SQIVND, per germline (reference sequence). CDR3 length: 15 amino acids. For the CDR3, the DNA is TGTGCCAGTAGTCAGACAGGGTTTTCCTACAATGAGCAGTTCTTC. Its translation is CASSQTGFSYNEQFF.

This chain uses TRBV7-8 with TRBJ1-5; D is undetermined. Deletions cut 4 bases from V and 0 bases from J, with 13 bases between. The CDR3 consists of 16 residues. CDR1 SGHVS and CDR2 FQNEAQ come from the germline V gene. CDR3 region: CASSSGGADSNQPQHF. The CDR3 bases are TGTGCCAGCAGCTCTGGCGGAGCCGATAGCAATCAGCCCCAGCATTTT.

The CDR3 sequence: CASSILGQGHETQYF. In DNA form, the CDR3 reads TGTGCCAGTAGTATATTGGGACAGGGACACGAGACCCAGTACTTC. The chain uses TRBV19 and TRBJ2-5, with TRBD1 matching over 9 bases. CDR1 LNHDA and CDR2 SQIVND come from the germline V gene (reference sequence). The ends lost 2 bases at V and 5 bases at J; junction bases unmatched: 6. The CDR3 extends over 15 amino acids.

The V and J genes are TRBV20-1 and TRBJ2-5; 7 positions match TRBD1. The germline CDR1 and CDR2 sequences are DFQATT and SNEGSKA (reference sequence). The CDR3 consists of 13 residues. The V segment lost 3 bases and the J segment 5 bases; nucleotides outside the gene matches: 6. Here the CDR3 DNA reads TGCAGTGCTAGTCGACAGGGTACGGAGACCCAGTACTTC. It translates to CSASRQGTETQYF.